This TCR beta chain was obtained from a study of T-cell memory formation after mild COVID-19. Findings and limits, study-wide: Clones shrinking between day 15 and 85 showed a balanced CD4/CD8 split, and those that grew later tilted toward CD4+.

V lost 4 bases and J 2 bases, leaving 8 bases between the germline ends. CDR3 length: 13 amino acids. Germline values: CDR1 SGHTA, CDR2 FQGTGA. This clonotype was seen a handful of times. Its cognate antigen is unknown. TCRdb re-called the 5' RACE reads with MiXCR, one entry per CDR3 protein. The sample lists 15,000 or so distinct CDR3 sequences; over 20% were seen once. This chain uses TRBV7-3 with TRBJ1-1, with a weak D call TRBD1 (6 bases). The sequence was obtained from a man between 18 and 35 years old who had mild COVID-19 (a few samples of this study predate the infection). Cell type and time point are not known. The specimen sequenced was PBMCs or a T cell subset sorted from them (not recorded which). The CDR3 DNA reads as TGTGCCAGCAGCTGGACAGAAAACACTGAAGCTTTCTTT. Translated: CASSWTENTEAFF.